This T cell receptor (beta chain) was obtained from a study of early T cells in non-severe SARS-CoV-2 infection. On the study more broadly: With bulk RNA from unsorted whole blood as input, sequencing yielded unpaired chains. Study-level results: The VDJdb matching leaned toward anti-spike CD8 responses and overlooked private and CD4 specificities.

Unique molecular identifiers were attached to individual cDNA molecules. Each CDR3 protein is one row after TCRdb ran MiXCR on the 5' RACE reads. The data contain about 46,000 distinct CDR3 sequences, 5% to 6.5% of them seen just once; the ten biggest clones take up approximately 5.6%. CDR3 size: 13 residues. Germline CDR1 and CDR2: LNHDA and SQIVND (reference sequence). The ends lost 6 bases at V and 3 bases at J; junction bases unmatched: 4. This clonotype showed up many times. Its matching antigen is unknown. V usage is TRBV19 and J usage is TRBJ2-5; TRBD1 agrees at 7 bases. The TCR comes from an adult who was a healthcare worker with PCR-confirmed SARS-CoV-2 infection or an uninfected control (not recorded which). The sequencing used whole blood, collected at baseline. The CDR3 coding sequence is TGTGCCAGTAGCACAGGGGCGGAAGAGACCCAGTACTTC. The encoded protein is CASSTGAEETQYF. The full variable domain, with the rest looked up from reference TRBV19 and TRBJ2-5, is DGGITQSPKYLFRKEGQNVTLSCEQNLNHDAMYWYRQDPGQGLRLIYYSQIVNDFQKGDIAEGYSVSREKKESFPLTVTSAQKNPTAFYLCASSTGAEETQYFGPGTRLLVL.